This T cell receptor beta chain was profiled in a study of blood T cell repertoires in COVID-19. Across the whole study: T cells, B-cell-depleted T cells, or PBMCs supplied cDNA or gDNA.

J gave up 7 bases and V 2 bases, and 8 bases lay outside the gene matches. The V gene's germline CDR1 is MNHEY and CDR2 SVGEGT. This CDR3 has 15 amino acids. Per the original methods: From reference gene primer amplification, estimates of nucleated cell counts were derived. The repertoire was sequenced with immunoSEQ multiplex PCR; TCRdb's copy has only in-frame clones and lacks some. That table furnishes V, J and clone size, whereas the DNA furnished D and trimming. The sample yields 250,000 to 400,000 clones, roughly 87% seen once. The chain joins TRBV6-2 or TRBV6-3 to TRBJ2-1; 7 nucleotides match TRBD2. This sequence originates from a man in his fifties or sixties with active or convalescent COVID-19. Material: peripheral blood. CDR3 sequence (DNA): TGTGCCAGCAGTTACGGTAGCCCTAGCGGAAATGAGCAGTTCTTC. Protein sequence: CASSYGSPSGNEQFF.